Here is one T cell receptor beta chain with its context. Its specific antigen is unknown. There are no base qualities to consult, and no much larger clone falls within one base. Stable Graves' hyperthyroidism was defined as the absence of progression to ophthalmopathy over 18 months of follow-up. Hyperthyroidism patients were newly diagnosed, with disease duration under 2 months, and aged 18 to 65 years. Patients with uncontrolled infections, other autoimmune diseases, pregnancy or lactation were excluded. Diagnoses relied on clinical symptoms, serum thyroxine and TRAb, thyroid ultrasound and orbital computed tomography. Trizol reagent was used to extract total RNA, and RNA quality was then checked on an Agilent 2100 Bioanalyzer. The TCR beta CDR3 regions were amplified from RNA transcripts. For the first round of RT-PCR on the TCR CDR3, the HTBI primer set was used together with the Qiagen OneStep RT-PCR kit. Libraries were constructed in a second round of multiplex PCR, after which size selection and purification were carried out. Paired-end sequencing of the libraries was performed with 100 bp reads on an Illumina HiSeq2000. Concerning the study's data processing: SOAPnuke was used to process the raw data, with reads discarded if the reads contained adapters or uncalled bases, had a mean Phred below 15, or lacked an exact constant-primer or identifier match. COPE v1.2.5 was used to merge high-quality paired reads, and clonotypes were defined as unique nucleotide sequences. MiTCR v1.1 was used to align the clonotypes against IMGT TRBV, TRBD and TRBJ reference segments. The analysis was restricted to V-J combinations with a frequency above 0.0001, which together covered around 99% of the repertoires. A TCS score was defined as the ratio of F50 (clonal expansion) to E x V (chaos), with BLOSUM62-based TCRdist applied between CDR3 peptides within each V-J. Welch's t-statistics and random forest reduced 500 to 650 V-J features to 13, which were used in a naive Bayes classifier (R e1071). Thyroid-blood repertoire similarity was quantified with the Morisita-Horn index. TCRdb reworked the public reads: Q25 trimming with fastp, MiXCR clone assembly, productive beta chains retained. Identical CDR3 protein sequences are pooled into one entry, listed with their most common genes and DNA. The V and J calls reflect TCRdb's pipeline rather than the authors' work. Recorded for this sample are 610,000 or so distinct CDR3 sequences; just over 45% of them occurred a single time. About 7.8% of the sample comes from the top ten.

This specimen comes from a study of T cells in Graves' hyperthyroidism and ophthalmopathy (dated by TCRdb to 2018 to 2020). Regarding the study in general: TCR V-J signatures able to tell the groups apart were searched for in a discovery cohort of 100 or so patients, of whom more than 40 had Graves' ophthalmopathy and about 60 had stable Graves' hyperthyroidism. Prospective prediction of ophthalmopathy was tested in an independent validation cohort of fewer than 20 hyperthyroidism patients and some 17 patients who later progressed to ophthalmopathy. For training and testing, the 100 or so patients in the discovery cohort were randomly divided in a 7:3 ratio. In several Graves' hyperthyroidism patients, the study also compared T-cell repertoires from thyroid tissue with T-cell repertoires from blood. Following sampling, methimazole starting at 30 mg daily was given to hyperthyroidism patients, and high-dose intravenous methylprednisolone was given to ophthalmopathy patients. According to the paper, TCR Vbeta CDR3 sequencing was carried out on more than 120 peripheral blood samples, which came from 40 to 45 ophthalmopathy, some 73 hyperthyroidism and roughly 17 progressor patients. The investigation overall reported the following: In validation, the model predicted progression to ophthalmopathy a median of 6.5 months before onset, with about 67% sensitivity and almost 75% specificity. No statistical method was used to fix the sample size in advance, and group allocation was not hidden from the investigators. In cross-validation, a model built on a 13 V-J signature told ophthalmopathy apart from stable hyperthyroidism with approximately 90% sensitivity and approximately 81% specificity, and in testing the same model reached 80%/75%. Most expanded thyroid clonotypes (frequency above 0.001) were also found in blood, which suggests that blood repertoires may mirror thyroid immune responses.

For this chain, trimming is 0 bases at the V end and 4 bases at the J end, and the number of junction bases without a gene match is 5. There are 16 amino acids in the CDR3, from cysteine to phenylalanine inclusive. Only the CDR3 portion is preserved as DNA: 48 bases, with reading frame beginning at the first base. CDR1 and CDR2, looked up from the germline V gene (reference sequence), are LNHNV and YYDKDF. The sequence came from a woman younger than 35 with Graves' hyperthyroidism. Recombination connected TRBV15 to TRBJ1-3, with 8 middle bases fitting TRBD1. The sample consisted of peripheral blood or thyroid tissue (not recorded which). The nucleotide sequence reads TGTGCCACCAGCAGAGACCACGGGACAGGAGGAAACACCATATATTTT. Translated, this is CATSRDHGTGGNTIYF.